The 25 T cell receptor beta chains listed next were all sequenced from one sample in a study of shared clonotypes between healthy human individuals (dated by TCRdb to 2020 to 2021). The library came from the immunoSEQ multiplex PCR assay. In its TCRdb copy, this immuneACCESS table keeps in-frame sequences only and misses some clones. Where compared with another copy, unresolved V genes explain less than half of these, and the others have no known cause. In all, the sample holds under 850,000 clones, and about two thirds of those were seen once. The ten top clones hold over 1.5% of the sample. Sequencing input: memory CD4+ T cells sorted from blood. The cell subset or site label of this sample denotes: CD45RA-negative fraction. Source of these receptors: a woman aged 25 to 39 in good health.

V gene TRBV10-3 combines with J gene TRBJ2-1; possible D gene TRBD2, 5 bases. The germline gives CDR1 ENHRY, CDR2 SYGVKD. Deletions cut 0 bases from V and 6 bases from J, with 15 bases between. The CDR3 has 16 residues. The CDR3 here is CAISESARRGPNEQFF. DNA of the CDR3: TGTGCCATCAGTGAGTCTGCCAGACGAGGGCCCAATGAGCAGTTCTTC.

The chain couples TRBV4-1 to TRBJ2-1; D uncertain. The V end lost 1 base, the J end lost 0 bases, and 13 bases lay between the germline ends. Germline V CDR1 and CDR2: MGHRA, YSYEKL. This CDR3 spans 17 amino acids. CDR3 sequence: CASSQASTARSYNEQFF. For the CDR3, the DNA is TGCGCCAGCAGCCAAGCTTCTACTGCTCGCTCCTACAATGAGCAGTTCTTC.

This chain links TRBV10-2 with TRBJ2-1; 13 nucleotides align to TRBD2. After removal of 3 bases from V and 5 bases from J, the junction contained 4 bases not matched to a gene. Germline V gene lookup returns CDR1 WSHSY and CDR2 SAAADI. The CDR3 covers 16 residues. The chain's CDR3 is CASSEPGLAGNNEQFF. The CDR3, as DNA: TGCGCCAGCAGTGAACCGGGACTAGCGGGAAACAATGAGCAGTTCTTC.

The chain links TRBV18 to TRBJ2-7, with D maybe TRBD1 (6 bases). The germline V gene has CDR1 KGHSH and CDR2 LQKENI. The CDR3 sequence is 16 residues long. The V end was cut by 3 bases, the J end by 0 bases, with 15 bases between. The CDR3 spells CASSPKTGPSSYEQYF. The CDR3 region has the DNA TGTGCCAGCTCACCCAAGACAGGTCCTAGCTCCTACGAGCAGTACTTC.

CDR3: CASSSGGRGIDTQYF. CDR3 nucleotides: TGTGCCAGCAGTTCTGGCGGGAGAGGAATAGATACGCAGTATTTT. The chain links TRBV28 to TRBJ2-3; TRBD2 aligns across 7 bases. The CDR3 extends over 15 amino acids. V lost 4 bases to trimming and J lost 5 bases; unmatched junction nucleotides: 9. In germline, CDR1 is MDHEN, CDR2 SYDVKM.

The chain recombines TRBV14 with TRBJ1-3; D remains unclear. Between the trimmed V and J ends, which lost 4 bases and 0 bases, there was a span of 10 bases. The CDR3 sequence is 15 residues long. CDR1 and CDR2 from the germline V gene are SGHDN and FVKESK. The CDR3 loop is CASSPQVGSGNTIYF. The CDR3 region has the DNA TGTGCCAGCAGCCCTCAAGTCGGCTCTGGAAACACCATATATTTT.

This chain joins TRBV30 and TRBJ2-5; D may be TRBD1 (5 bases). Germline V gene sequence: CDR1 GTSNPN, CDR2 SVGIG (reference sequence). This CDR3 region has 15 residues. V was trimmed by 5 bases and J by 3 bases, leaving 19 bases between them. The CDR3 sequence: CAWGVIRGREETQYF. Written as DNA, the CDR3 is TGTGCCTGGGGAGTTATAAGGGGTAGGGAAGAGACCCAGTACTTC.

This clone was seen a single time. V gene TRBV5-1 combines with J gene TRBJ1-1; D remains ambiguous. V was shortened by 1 base and J by 1 base, with 5 bases between the two germline ends. The CDR3 has 13 amino acids. Per germline, CDR1 SGHRS and CDR2 YFSETQ. CDR3: CASSLRTNTEAFF. The CDR3 region has the DNA TGCGCCAGCAGCTTGCGAACGAACACTGAAGCTTTCTTT.

The rearrangement uses TRBV19 and TRBJ1-5; no definite D call. Germline V CDR1 and CDR2: LNHDA, SQIVND (reference sequence). The ends were cut back, 2 bases at V and 5 bases at J, with 7 bases in the middle. The CDR3 has 13 amino acids. CDR3 DNA: TGTGCCAGTAGTATAAGAAGGGATCAGCCCCAGCATTTT. It translates to CASSIRRDQPQHF.

The chain joins TRBV11-2 to TRBJ2-1; perhaps TRBD2 as D (6 bases). V lost 1 base to trimming and J lost 5 bases, with 18 bases between them. The CDR3 runs to 17 residues. Germline values: CDR1 SGHAT, CDR2 FQNNGV. CDR3 loop: CASSLGVGLLRHNEQFF. As DNA, the CDR3 is TGTGCCAGCAGCTTAGGAGTGGGACTCCTCAGGCACAATGAGCAGTTCTTC.

The V and J genes are TRBV27 and TRBJ1-2; a possible D gene is TRBD1 (6 bases). This CDR3 has 16 amino acids. Looked up from germline, CDR1 is MNHEY and CDR2 is SMNVEV (reference sequence). V lost 4 bases and J 4 bases, leaving 19 bases between the germline ends. The CDR3 here is CASSWGGGGSGYGYTF. The CDR3 region has the DNA TGTGCCAGCAGTTGGGGCGGCGGGGGCTCAGGCTATGGCTACACCTTC.

V gene TRBV27 combines with J gene TRBJ1-1; D not certain. Trimming shortened V by 8 bases and J by 0 bases, and 10 bases separated the two germline ends. The CDR3 sequence is 13 residues long. The germline V gene has CDR1 MNHEY and CDR2 SMNVEV (reference sequence). The CDR3 DNA sequence: TGTGCCAGCGGGCGGGAGTTGAACACTGAAGCTTTCTTT. Residues: CASGRELNTEAFF.

This clone has a count of ten or more. V usage is TRBV5-1 and J usage is TRBJ1-5, with D tentatively TRBD1 (5 bases). The V gene's germline CDR1 is SGHRS and CDR2 YFSETQ. The CDR3 contains 14 residues. Trimming took off 0 bases at V and 9 bases at J, with 13 bases between the two ends. CDR3 bases: TGCGCCAGCAGCTTGGAGCAGGGAATCCCGCCCCAGCATTTT. Translating it yields CASSLEQGIPPQHF.

The chain recombines TRBV7-9 with TRBJ1-2, with TRBD1 identical over 9 bases. Germline V gene sequence: CDR1 SEHNR, CDR2 FQNEAQ (reference sequence). V lost 5 bases, J lost 4 bases, and 8 bases stayed unmatched. CDR3 size: 15 residues. The CDR3 loop reads CASSEGTGSVYGYTF. CDR3 nucleotide sequence: TGTGCCAGCAGCGAAGGGACAGGGAGTGTCTATGGCTACACCTTC.

The rearrangement uses TRBV29-1 and TRBJ2-5; the D is unclear. The V gene lost 6 bases and the J gene lost 2 bases, with 16 bases spanning the gap. From germline, CDR1 is SQVTM and CDR2 ANQGSEA. The CDR3 runs to 14 residues. CDR3 bases: TGCAGCGTCTTCCGGGCTCCCGGACAAGAGACCCAGTACTTC. The encoded protein is CSVFRAPGQETQYF.

The chain carries TRBV27 and TRBJ1-2, with D maybe TRBD1 (6 bases). The CDR3 extends over 15 amino acids. V was trimmed by 3 bases and J by 8 bases, leaving 19 bases between them. In germline, CDR1 is MNHEY, CDR2 SMNVEV (reference sequence). The CDR3 sequence: CASSFAAGGARGYTF. The CDR3 coding sequence is TGTGCCAGCAGTTTCGCGGCCGGGGGCGCGAGGGGCTACACCTTC.

This chain connects TRBV5-4 to TRBJ2-5; TRBD1 matches at 12 bases. V trimming: 4 bases; J trimming: 1 base; junction bases outside the gene matches: 8. This CDR3 has 17 amino acids. Germline-derived CDR1 and CDR2 are SGHNT and YYREEE (reference sequence). The CDR3 here is CASSGRDRGRVQETQYF. In DNA form, the CDR3 reads TGTGCCAGCAGCGGCCGGGACAGGGGGCGCGTCCAAGAGACCCAGTACTTC.

This chain joins TRBV6-5 and TRBJ2-1, with a tentative D call TRBD2 (6 bases). The germline V gene has CDR1 MNHEY and CDR2 SVGAGI. The CDR3 sequence is 16 residues long. Trimming took off 0 bases at V and 1 base at J, with 10 bases between the two ends. The CDR3 region is CASSYSFAGSYNEQFF. DNA for the CDR3: TGTGCCAGCAGTTACTCGTTCGCGGGATCCTACAATGAGCAGTTCTTC.

This clone was counted a single time. This sequence may be a read error, since a much larger clone differs from it by one base. The rearrangement uses TRBV7-3 and TRBJ2-1; D is unresolved. The CDR3 length is 13 residues. V was shortened by 5 bases and J by 5 bases, with 10 bases between the two germline ends. Germline CDR1 SGHTA, CDR2 FQGTGA. CDR3 DNA sequence: TGTGCCAGCAGCCAAAACAGTGACAATGAGCAGTTCTTC. It codes for CASSQNSDNEQFF.

This chain connects TRBV28 to TRBJ2-3; TRBD1 matches at 7 bases. In germline, CDR1 is MDHEN, CDR2 SYDVKM. The trim removed 6 bases at V and 5 bases at J, leaving 8 bases unmatched. The length of the CDR3 is 14 residues. The CDR3: CASSPPDRQDTQYF. CDR3 nucleotide sequence: TGTGCCAGCAGCCCCCCGGACAGGCAAGATACGCAGTATTTT. Filled out from reference TRBV28 and TRBJ2-3, the complete variable domain reads DVKVTQSSRYLVKRTGEKVFLECVQDMDHENMFWYRQDPGLGLRLIYFSYDVKMKEKGDIPEGYSVSREKKERFSLILESASTNQTSMYLCASSPPDRQDTQYFGPGTRLTVL.

This clone came up many times. This CDR3 reads CASSPGHSGGYTF. In DNA form, the CDR3 reads TGCGCCAGCAGCCCCGGACACAGCGGTGGCTACACCTTC. The V gene is TRBV5-1, the J gene TRBJ1-2, with a tentative D call TRBD1 (5 bases). CDR3 length equals 13 residues. Germline V CDR1 and CDR2: SGHRS, YFSETQ. V lost 4 bases and J 7 bases, leaving 14 bases between the germline ends.

V gene TRBV27 combines with J gene TRBJ2-7; no clear D. V lost 5 bases to trimming and J lost 7 bases, with 12 bases between them. Germline values: CDR1 MNHEY, CDR2 SMNVEV (reference sequence). The CDR3 is 12 residues long. Here the CDR3 reads CASSQNRREQYF. The DNA for the CDR3 is TGTGCCAGCAGTCAAAACCGTCGGGAGCAGTACTTC.

This chain joins TRBV2 and TRBJ2-3; 11 bases fit TRBD2. The V gene's germline CDR1 is SNHLY and CDR2 FYNNEI. CDR3 length: 14 residues. J gave up 4 bases and V 4 bases, and 1 base lay outside the gene matches. CDR3 sequence reads: CASSVSGRADTQYF. In DNA form, the CDR3 reads TGTGCCAGCAGTGTTAGCGGGAGGGCAGATACGCAGTATTTT.

This chain connects TRBV7-6 to TRBJ2-3; 7 nucleotides line up with TRBD2. The CDR3 sequence is 16 residues long. Trimming took 0 bases from V and 1 from J; bases not matched to a gene: 4. Looked up from germline, CDR1 is SGHVS and CDR2 is FNYEAQ. CDR3 amino acids: CASSLAGGSRTDTQYF. CDR3 in DNA: TGTGCCAGCAGCTTAGCGGGGGGGTCTCGCACAGATACGCAGTATTTT.

J is TRBJ1-1 and V is TRBV5-4; D is unresolved. From germline, CDR1 is SGHNT and CDR2 YYREEE (reference sequence). This CDR3 comprises 14 residues. Between the trimmed V and J ends, which lost 0 bases and 4 bases, there was a span of 10 bases. CDR3 in DNA: TGTGCCAGCAGCTTGGCGGAGGAATCCACTGAAGCTTTCTTT. It translates to CASSLAEESTEAFF. Complete variable domain (other parts from reference TRBV5-4 and TRBJ1-1): ETGVTQSPTHLIKTRGQQVTLRCSSQSGHNTVSWYQQALGQGPQFIFQYYREEENGRGNFPPRFSGLQFPNYSSELNVNALELDDSALYLCASSLAEESTEAFFGQGTRLTVV.